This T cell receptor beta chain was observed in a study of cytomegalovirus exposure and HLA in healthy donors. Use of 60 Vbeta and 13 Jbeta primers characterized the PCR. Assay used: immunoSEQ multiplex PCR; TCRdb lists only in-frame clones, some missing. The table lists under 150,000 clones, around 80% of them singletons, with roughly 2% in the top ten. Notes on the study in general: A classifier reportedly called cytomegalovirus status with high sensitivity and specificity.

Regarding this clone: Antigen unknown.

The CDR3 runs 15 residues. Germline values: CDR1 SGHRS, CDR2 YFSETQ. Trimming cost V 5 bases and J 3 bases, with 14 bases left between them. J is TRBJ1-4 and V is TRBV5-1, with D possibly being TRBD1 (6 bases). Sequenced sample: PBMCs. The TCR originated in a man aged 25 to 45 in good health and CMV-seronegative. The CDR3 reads CASSPGWGPNEKLFF. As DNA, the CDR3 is TGCGCCAGCAGTCCAGGGTGGGGGCCTAATGAAAAACTGTTTTTT.